The TCR beta chain described here comes from a study of cytomegalovirus exposure and HLA in healthy donors. Study as a whole: A previous analysis identified 95 million to 140 million unique TCR beta sequences derived from some 170 million T cells.

Samples came from healthy bone marrow donors. The CDR3 has 13 residues. Germline CDR1 is MNHEY and CDR2 is SMNVEV (reference sequence). V lost 6 bases to trimming and J lost 6 bases, with 15 bases between them. A remark on this clone: The antigen is not known. The final CDR3 position lacks the conserved phenylalanine or tryptophan, pointing to a likely read error.

The study's findings and limits: Immune exposure information available was restricted to CMV serostatus. Using the classifier, cytomegalovirus status was reportedly diagnosed with high specificity and sensitivity.

Vbeta (60) and Jbeta (13) primers were used in the PCR. Sequenced by immunoSEQ multiplex PCR; TCRdb stores in-frame clones only, minus some. The sample comprises some 150,000 clones, approximately 81% of which are singletons, and 4% to 4.5% rests with the top ten. This sequence joins TRBV27 and TRBJ2-7; D is perhaps TRBD1 (6 bases). This sequence originates from a middle-aged woman in good health and CMV-seropositive. What was sequenced was PBMCs. The DNA for the CDR3 is TGTGCCAGCAGGCAACAGGGCTCGGGCGAGCAGTACCTC. Amino acids: CASRQQGSGEQYL.